The rows below give T cell receptor beta chains drawn from one sample of a study of CD4+ T cells in melanoma. Produced via immunoSEQ multiplex PCR; TCRdb's table is partial and in-frame only. The table lists about 140,000 clones, around nine tenths of them singletons. The receptors originated from a human donor with melanoma. CDR3s include the opening cysteine and the closing phenylalanine or tryptophan. D genes are given only for firm matches. Some rows mark clone size as missing; the rest say once, few, many or name a class of expanded clone.

once	TRBV2	.	TRBJ1-6	CASSEMWVSYNSPLHF	TGTGCCAGCAGTGAAATGTGGGTGAGCTATAATTCACCCCTCCACTTT
.	TRBV5-1	.	TRBJ2-7	CASSLEVGEQYF	TGCGCCAGCAGCTTGGAAGTGGGCGAGCAGTACTTC
.	TRBV2	.	TRBJ2-2	CAILSGTPNTGELFF	TGTGCCATCCTTTCCGGGACGCCCAACACCGGGGAGCTGTTTTTT
.	TRBV14	TRBD2	TRBJ2-5	CASSQVLRGGSKETQYF	TGTGCCAGCAGCCAAGTTTTGCGGGGGGGCTCAAAAGAGACCCAGTACTTC
.	TRBV19	.	TRBJ1-1	CASMRRPNTEAFF	TGTGCCAGTATGCGCAGACCGAACACTGAAGCTTTCTTT
.	TRBV2	.	TRBJ1-6	CASNRIQDSPLHF	TGTGCCAGCAATAGGATACAGGATTCACCCCTCCACTTT
.	TRBV5-5	.	TRBJ2-5	CASSSLSGPGETQYF	TGTGCCAGCAGCTCCCTGTCGGGCCCGGGGGAGACCCAGTACTTC
.	TRBV7-9	TRBD1	TRBJ2-1	CASSIDRGTYNEQFF	TGTGCCAGCAGCATTGACAGGGGTACCTACAATGAGCAGTTCTTC
.	TRBV5-1	TRBD2	TRBJ2-3	CASSTGLAGVADTQYF	TGCGCCAGCAGCACGGGACTAGCGGGGGTTGCAGATACGCAGTATTTT
once	TRBV5-1	.	TRBJ2-5	CASSSVEGAKTQYF	TGCGCCAGCAGCTCGGTGGAGGGGGCGAAGACCCAGTACTTC
.	TRBV5-1	TRBD2	TRBJ2-5	CASSPPPLGLAGDGETQYF	TGCGCCAGCAGCCCGCCACCACTGGGACTAGCGGGGGACGGTGAGACCCAGTACTTC
.	TRBV28	.	TRBJ1-1	CASSLHLLNTEAFF	TGTGCCAGCAGTTTACATCTTTTGAACACTGAAGCTTTCTTT
medium-sized	TRBV7-3	.	TRBJ1-1	CASSNEVGTEAFF	TGTGCCAGCAGTAACGAGGTTGGAACTGAAGCTTTCTTT
.	TRBV4-2	.	TRBJ2-3	CASSPGDTQYF	TGTGCCAGCAGCCCGGGGGATACGCAGTATTTT
.	TRBV5-4	.	TRBJ1-3	CASSEHGNTIYF	TGTGCCAGTTCAGAACATGGAAACACCATATATTTT
.	TRBV5-4	.	TRBJ1-6	CASSFRDATGSPLHF	TGTGCCAGCAGCTTCAGGGACGCTACAGGTTCACCCCTCCACTTT
.	TRBV30	.	TRBJ1-2	CAWSTESINYGYTF	TGTGCCTGGAGTACAGAATCTATTAACTATGGCTACACCTTC
.	TRBV30	TRBD2	TRBJ2-2	CAWTARRGGSGTGELFF	TGTGCCTGGACCGCTCGGCGGGGGGGCTCCGGCACCGGGGAGCTGTTTTTT
.	TRBV15	.	TRBJ2-7	CATSRDGGPGEQYF	TGTGCCACCAGCAGAGATGGGGGGCCTGGCGAGCAGTACTTC
.	TRBV30	.	TRBJ1-4	CAWRRGVGEKLFF	TGTGCCTGGAGGAGGGGCGTGGGTGAAAAACTGTTTTTT
.	TRBV28	TRBD1	TRBJ1-4	CAGGGTGSKKLFF	TGTGCCGGGGGTGGGACAGGGAGTAAAAAACTGTTTTTT
.	TRBV13	TRBD2	TRBJ2-7	CASSLRSSGGRDEQYF	TGTGCCAGCAGCTTAAGATCTAGCGGGGGCCGAGACGAGCAGTACTTC